The 14 T cell receptor beta chains below all came from one sample that was sequenced in a study of T cell repertoires in cytomegalovirus infection (dated by TCRdb to the late 2010s). No antigen has been assigned to these receptors. The instrument given in TCRdb is Illumina HiSeq 1500. TCRdb handled the public reads itself, with Q25 trimming in fastp and clone calling in MiXCR, and kept productive beta chains. Here each entry gathers all rows of one CDR3 protein and keeps the most common genes and DNA. The sample contains about 830,000 distinct CDR3 sequences, 30% to 35% of them found a single time. The ten biggest clones cover around 11% of the sample. This specimen's treatment or condition label, interpreted: in vitro stimulation with specific CMV peptide epitopes to enrich CMV-specific T cells. Source: cultured CD8+ T cells from PBMCs, taken from culture after CMV antigen stimulation. These TCRs come from a human donor in good health (CMV status not recorded). Some clones in this sample may be carry-over from other donors' samples.

The chain carries TRBV5-5 and TRBJ1-2, with 7 bases fitting TRBD1. There are 14 residues in the CDR3. Germline trimming cut 4 bases from V and 6 bases from J; bases unmatched to any gene: 9. Germline V lookup: CDR1 SGHKS, CDR2 YYEKEE (reference sequence). CDR3 in amino acids: CASSAGEGADGYTF. The CDR3 coding sequence is TGTGCCAGCAGCGCTGGAGAGGGGGCCGATGGCTACACCTTC.

The chain joins TRBV10-3 to TRBJ1-2; the D gene is possibly TRBD1 (5 bases). Trimming removed 2 bases at V and 7 bases at J, with 17 bases between. This CDR3 is built from 15 residues. Germline assignment: CDR1 ENHRY and CDR2 SYGVKD. CDR3 nucleotide sequence: TGTGCCATCAGTGAGGCGGGAGGGAGGGGCGGTGGCTACACCTTC. It encodes CAISEAGGRGGGYTF.

This rearrangement joins TRBV6-2 or TRBV6-3 to TRBJ2-1; the match to TRBD2 covers 9 bases. This CDR3 is built from 20 residues. After removal of 2 bases from V and 0 bases from J, the junction contained 14 bases not matched to a gene. Germline V gene data show CDR1 as MNHEY and CDR2 as SVGEGT. Here the CDR3 reads CASSYDVAGALTSSYNEQFF. CDR3 nucleotide sequence: TGTGCCAGCAGTTACGACGTAGCGGGGGCCTTAACGAGCTCCTACAATGAGCAGTTCTTC.

The J gene is TRBJ2-7, the V gene TRBV6-5, with D possibly matching TRBD2 (6 bases). Germline CDR1 reads MNHEY; CDR2 reads SVGAGI. V lost 8 bases and J 2 bases, leaving 13 bases between the germline ends. This CDR3 contains 13 residues. CDR3: CASSRGTAYEQYF. The CDR3 nucleotides are TGTGCCAGCTCTCGGGGGACTGCCTACGAGCAGTACTTC.

This clonotype was seen a handful of times. The chain uses TRBV5-5 and TRBJ1-3; D is undetermined. Germline V gene data show CDR1 as SGHKS and CDR2 as YYEKEE (reference sequence). V lost 0 bases, J lost 0 bases, and 10 bases lay in between. The CDR3 runs 16 residues. The CDR3, as DNA: TGTGCCAGCAGCTTGGATAGGCAGGTCTCTGGAAACACCATATATTTT. It is translated as CASSLDRQVSGNTIYF.

V gene TRBV20-1 combines with J gene TRBJ1-5, with 7 positions matching TRBD1. CDR3 size: 16 residues. The germline gives CDR1 DFQATT, CDR2 SNEGSKA (reference sequence). The V segment lost 0 bases and the J segment 6 bases; nucleotides outside the gene matches: 11. CDR3 coding DNA: TGCAGTGCTAGAGATCTCGACAGGGCAGGTAGTCAGCCCCAGCATTTT. Protein: CSARDLDRAGSQPQHF.

The chain recombines TRBV11-2 with TRBJ2-5, with 7 bases lining up with TRBD2. Trimming took 3 bases from V and 5 from J; bases not matched to a gene: 9. Germline CDR1 reads SGHAT; CDR2 reads FQNNGV. The CDR3 is 15 amino acids. Here the CDR3 reads CASSFLRGGEETQYF. The DNA of the CDR3 is TGTGCCAGCAGCTTTCTTAGGGGAGGGGAGGAGACCCAGTACTTC.

Concerning this clonotype: A read error is possible here, since a much larger clone lies one base away. CDR3 sequence (DNA): TGTGCCAGCAGCAGCCACAACGAGCAGTACTTC. Its protein is CASSSHNEQYF. This chain joins TRBV15 and TRBJ2-7, with D unresolved. CDR3 length: 11 amino acids. Germline V gives CDR1 LNHNV, CDR2 YYDKDF (reference sequence).

This clonotype has a handful of counts. The chain is built from TRBV27 and TRBJ1-2; weak D call: TRBD1 (6 bases). Trimming left V 0 bases short and J 4 bases short, with 15 bases between. This CDR3 comprises 16 residues. The V gene's germline CDR1 is MNHEY and CDR2 SMNVEV (reference sequence). The CDR3 DNA reads TGTGCCAGCAGTTTATCGGCAGGGGAGTATGGCTATGGCTACACCTTC. Translating it yields CASSLSAGEYGYGYTF.

This clonotype occurred many times. The chain combines TRBV6-2 or TRBV6-3 with TRBJ1-2, with D maybe TRBD1 (5 bases). The CDR3 runs to 15 residues. Germline CDR1 is MNHEY and CDR2 is SVGEGT. V was cut by 8 bases and J by 4 bases, with 20 bases left in between. CDR3 amino acids: CASSRPGNPSYGYTF. In nucleotides, the CDR3 is TGTGCCAGCTCTCGTCCAGGGAACCCTTCCTATGGCTACACCTTC.

The chain carries TRBV7-9 and TRBJ2-3, with TRBD1 matching over 9 bases. This CDR3 comprises 15 residues. V trimming: 5 bases; J trimming: 6 bases; junction bases outside the gene matches: 9. Germline CDR1 SEHNR, CDR2 FQNEAQ (reference sequence). As DNA, the CDR3 is TGTGCCAGCAGCCCCCAGGGACAGGGTGGCGATACGCAGTATTTT. Translating it yields CASSPQGQGGDTQYF.

The chain carries TRBV12-3 or TRBV12-4 and TRBJ2-3, with 14 bases matching TRBD2. Germline trimming cut 5 bases from V and 14 bases from J; bases unmatched to any gene: 9. The CDR3 runs to 14 residues. CDR3 nucleotide sequence: TGTGCCAGCAGTGGGACTAGCGGGGGCCCACCCCCGTATTTT. This encodes CASSGTSGGPPPYF.

The V and J genes are TRBV9 and TRBJ1-1, with D possibly TRBD1 on 6 matching bases. The CDR3 has 16 amino acids. Germline V lookup: CDR1 SGDLS, CDR2 YYNGEE. V shed 0 bases and J shed 2 bases, with 14 bases lying between them. The CDR3 sequence is CASSVAGSGVNTEAFF. Written as DNA, the CDR3 is TGTGCCAGCAGCGTAGCTGGGTCAGGGGTCAACACTGAAGCTTTCTTT.

This clonotype was seen a few times. The chain employs TRBV7-6 and TRBJ2-3, with 10 bases lining up with TRBD1. CDR3 length: 15 residues. Unmatched junction bases numbered 9, after V lost 8 bases and J lost 4 bases. Germline lookup yields CDR1 SGHVS and CDR2 FNYEAQ. The CDR3 DNA sequence: TGTGCCAGCCGCCAAGACAGGGGGCTGGCAGATACGCAGTATTTT. Its protein is CASRQDRGLADTQYF. Using reference TRBV7-6 and TRBJ2-3 for the parts outside the CDR3, the full variable domain is GAGVSQSPRYKVTKRGQDVALRCDPISGHVSLYWYRQALGQGPEFLTYFNYEAQQDKSGLPNDRFSAERPEGSISTLTIQRTEQRDSAMYRCASRQDRGLADTQYFGPGTRLTVL.